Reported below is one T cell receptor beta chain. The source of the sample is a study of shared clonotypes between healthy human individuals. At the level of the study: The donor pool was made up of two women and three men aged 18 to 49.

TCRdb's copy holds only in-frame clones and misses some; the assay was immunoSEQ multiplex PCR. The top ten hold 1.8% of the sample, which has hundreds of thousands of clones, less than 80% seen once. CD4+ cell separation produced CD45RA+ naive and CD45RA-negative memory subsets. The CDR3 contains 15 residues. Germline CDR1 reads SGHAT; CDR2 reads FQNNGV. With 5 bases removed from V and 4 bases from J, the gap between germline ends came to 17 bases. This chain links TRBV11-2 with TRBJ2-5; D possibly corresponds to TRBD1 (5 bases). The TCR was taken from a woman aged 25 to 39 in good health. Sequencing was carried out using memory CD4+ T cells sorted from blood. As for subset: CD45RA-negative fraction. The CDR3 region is CASSQSRQGRETQYF. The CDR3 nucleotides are TGTGCCAGCAGCCAAAGCCGGCAGGGTAGAGAGACCCAGTACTTC.